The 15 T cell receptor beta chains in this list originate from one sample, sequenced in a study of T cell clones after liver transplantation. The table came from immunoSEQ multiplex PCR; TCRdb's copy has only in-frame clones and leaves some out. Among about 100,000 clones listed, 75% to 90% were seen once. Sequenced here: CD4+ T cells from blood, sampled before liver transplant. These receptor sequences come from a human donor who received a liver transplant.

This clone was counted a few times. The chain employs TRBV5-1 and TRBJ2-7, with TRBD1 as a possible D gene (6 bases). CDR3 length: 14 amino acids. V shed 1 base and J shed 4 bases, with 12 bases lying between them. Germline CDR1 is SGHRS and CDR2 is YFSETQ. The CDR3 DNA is TGCGCCAGCAGCTTGTCAGGGGATAGATACGAGCAGTACTTC. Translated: CASSLSGDRYEQYF.

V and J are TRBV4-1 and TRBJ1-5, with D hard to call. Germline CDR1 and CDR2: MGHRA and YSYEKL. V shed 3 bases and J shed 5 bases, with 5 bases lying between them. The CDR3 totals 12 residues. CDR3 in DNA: TGCGCCAGCAGCCATGACGATCAGCCCCAGCATTTT. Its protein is CASSHDDQPQHF.

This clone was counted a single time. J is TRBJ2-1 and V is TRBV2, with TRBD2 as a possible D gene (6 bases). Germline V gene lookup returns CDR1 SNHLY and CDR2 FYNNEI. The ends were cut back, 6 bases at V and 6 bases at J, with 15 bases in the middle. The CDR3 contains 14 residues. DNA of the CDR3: TGTGCCAGCAGGGGACTTCCATCTAGCAATGAGCAGTTCTTC. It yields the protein CASRGLPSSNEQFF.

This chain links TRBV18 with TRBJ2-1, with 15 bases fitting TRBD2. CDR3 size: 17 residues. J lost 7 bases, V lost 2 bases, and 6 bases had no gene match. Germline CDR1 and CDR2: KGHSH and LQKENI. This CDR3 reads CASSPSQGLAGGNEQFF. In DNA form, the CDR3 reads TGTGCCAGCTCACCATCGCAGGGACTAGCGGGGGGTAATGAGCAGTTCTTC.

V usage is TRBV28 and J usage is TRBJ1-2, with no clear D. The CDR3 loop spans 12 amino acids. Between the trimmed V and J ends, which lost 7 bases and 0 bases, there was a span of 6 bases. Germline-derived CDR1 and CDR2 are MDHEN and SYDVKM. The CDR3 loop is CASMVANYGYTF. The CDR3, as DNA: TGTGCCAGCATGGTAGCTAACTATGGCTACACCTTC.

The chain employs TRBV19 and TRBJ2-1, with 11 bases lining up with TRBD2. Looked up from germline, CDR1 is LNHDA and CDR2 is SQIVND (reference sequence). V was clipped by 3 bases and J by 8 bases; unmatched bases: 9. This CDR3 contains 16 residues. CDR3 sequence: CASSIILAGGFDEQFF. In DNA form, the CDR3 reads TGTGCCAGTAGTATTATCCTAGCGGGAGGATTCGATGAGCAGTTCTTC.

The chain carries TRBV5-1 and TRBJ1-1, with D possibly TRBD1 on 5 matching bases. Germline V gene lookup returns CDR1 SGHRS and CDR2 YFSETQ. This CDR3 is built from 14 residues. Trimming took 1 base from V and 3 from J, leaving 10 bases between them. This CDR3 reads CASSLTGTDTEAFF. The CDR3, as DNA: TGCGCCAGCAGCTTGACAGGCACTGACACTGAAGCTTTCTTT.

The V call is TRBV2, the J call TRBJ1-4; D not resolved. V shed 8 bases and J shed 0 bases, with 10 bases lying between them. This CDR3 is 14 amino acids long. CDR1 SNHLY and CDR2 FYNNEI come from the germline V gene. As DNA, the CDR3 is TGTGCCAGCCGATTCGACGCAACTAATGAAAAACTGTTTTTT. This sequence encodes CASRFDATNEKLFF. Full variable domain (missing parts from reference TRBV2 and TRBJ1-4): EPEVTQTPSHQVTQMGQEVILRCVPISNHLYFYWYRQILGQKVEFLVSFYNNEISEKSEIFDDQFSVERPDGSNFTLKIRSTKLEDSAMYFCASRFDATNEKLFFGSGTQLSVL.

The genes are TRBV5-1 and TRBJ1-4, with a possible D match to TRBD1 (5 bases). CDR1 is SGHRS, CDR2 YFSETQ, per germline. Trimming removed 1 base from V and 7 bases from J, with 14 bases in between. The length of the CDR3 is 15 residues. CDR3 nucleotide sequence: TGCGCCAGCAGCTTGAACCAAGGGGTGGGTGAAAAACTGTTTTTT. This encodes CASSLNQGVGEKLFF.

The CDR3 nucleotides are TGCGCCAGCAGCTTGGAGGGGAGGACAGATACGCAGTATTTT. Encoded protein: CASSLEGRTDTQYF. The rearrangement links TRBV5-1 to TRBJ2-3, with D possibly being TRBD2 (6 bases). V was shortened by 0 bases and J by 3 bases, with 8 bases between the two germline ends. The germline V gene has CDR1 SGHRS and CDR2 YFSETQ. This CDR3 is built from 14 residues.

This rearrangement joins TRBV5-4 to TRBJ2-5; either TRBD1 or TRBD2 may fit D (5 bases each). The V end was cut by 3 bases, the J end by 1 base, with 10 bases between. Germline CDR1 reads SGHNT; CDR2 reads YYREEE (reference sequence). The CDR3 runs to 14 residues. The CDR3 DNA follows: TGTGCCAGCAGCTGGGGACCAGTCCAAGAGACCCAGTACTTC. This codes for CASSWGPVQETQYF.

CDR3 sequence reads: CASSAGQVNEKLFF. In DNA form, the CDR3 reads TGCGCCAGCAGCGCGGGACAGGTTAATGAAAAACTGTTTTTT. The V call is TRBV5-1, the J call TRBJ1-4; the match to TRBD1 covers 8 bases. V was pared by 4 bases and J by 4 bases, with 3 bases of the junction left unmatched. Germline V CDR1 and CDR2: SGHRS, YFSETQ. The CDR3 runs 14 residues.

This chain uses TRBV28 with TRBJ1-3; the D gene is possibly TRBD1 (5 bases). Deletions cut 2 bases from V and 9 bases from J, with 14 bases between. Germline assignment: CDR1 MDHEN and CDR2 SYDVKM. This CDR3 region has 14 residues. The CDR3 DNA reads TGTGCCAGCAGTTTAGGACAAAATGGTGCCACCATATATTTT. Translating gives CASSLGQNGATIYF. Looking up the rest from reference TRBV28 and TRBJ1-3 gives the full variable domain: DVKVTQSSRYLVKRTGEKVFLECVQDMDHENMFWYRQDPGLGLRLIYFSYDVKMKEKGDIPEGYSVSREKKERFSLILESASTNQTSMYLCASSLGQNGATIYFGEGSWLTVV.

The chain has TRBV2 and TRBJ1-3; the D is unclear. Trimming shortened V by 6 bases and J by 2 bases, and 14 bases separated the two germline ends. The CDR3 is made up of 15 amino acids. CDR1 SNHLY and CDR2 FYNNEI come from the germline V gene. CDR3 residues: CASRLGIRTGNTIYF. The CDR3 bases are TGTGCCAGCAGACTAGGGATTAGGACTGGAAACACCATATATTTT.

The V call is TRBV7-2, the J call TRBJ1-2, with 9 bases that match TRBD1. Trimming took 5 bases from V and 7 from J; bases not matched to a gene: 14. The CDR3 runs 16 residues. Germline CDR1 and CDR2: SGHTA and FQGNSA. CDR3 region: CASSLRWGQGHSGYTF. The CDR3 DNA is TGTGCCAGCAGCCTACGATGGGGACAGGGTCACAGTGGCTACACCTTC.